Listed here is a single TCR beta chain. This specimen comes from a study of shared clonotypes between healthy human individuals. This CDR3 region has 13 residues. Trimming cost V 0 bases and J 0 bases, with 2 bases left between them. Germline CDR1 is SGHNT and CDR2 is YYREEE (reference sequence). It was across several immunoSEQ plates that each subset's genomic DNA was evenly split. Sequenced by immunoSEQ multiplex PCR; TCRdb stores in-frame clones only, minus some. The data contain about 610,000 clones, less than 98% of them singletons. This sequence originates from a woman in her 30s in good health. The V gene is TRBV5-4, the J gene TRBJ2-3, with unresolved D. What was sequenced was naive CD4+ T cells sorted from blood. The subset denotes: CD45RA+ positively selected. The CDR3 loop reads CASSLASTDTQYF. The DNA for the CDR3 is TGTGCCAGCAGCTTGGCTAGCACAGATACGCAGTATTTT.